These 31 T cell receptor beta chains share one sample of origin, sequenced in a study of blood T cell repertoires in COVID-19. Clones were sequenced by immunoSEQ multiplex PCR, and TCRdb holds only the in-frame ones, with some missing. The table has about 69,000 clones, 60% to 80% seen once. Source material: peripheral blood. The receptor set was obtained from a man in his fifties or sixties with acute or convalescent COVID-19.

The sample holds a few counts of this clone. J is TRBJ2-1 and V is TRBV5-1; 10 nucleotides agree with TRBD2. The ends lost 0 bases at V and 3 bases at J; junction bases unmatched: 6. CDR3 length: 17 amino acids. Germline V lookup: CDR1 SGHRS, CDR2 YFSETQ. The CDR3 loop is CASSLGKRGGLYNEQFF. Written as DNA, the CDR3 is TGCGCCAGCAGCTTGGGTAAGCGGGGGGGCCTCTACAATGAGCAGTTCTTC.

The chain recombines TRBV19 with TRBJ1-4; no clear D. Trimming shortened V by 2 bases and J by 0 bases, and 7 bases separated the two germline ends. CDR3 length: 15 residues. Germline V gene sequence: CDR1 LNHDA, CDR2 SQIVND (reference sequence). The CDR3 DNA sequence: TGTGCCAGTAGTATAATTTCTGCAACTAATGAAAAACTGTTTTTT. The encoded protein is CASSIISATNEKLFF.

In its sample, this clone was seen a few times. The rearrangement links TRBV30 to TRBJ2-6; 7 positions agree with TRBD2. This CDR3 contains 13 residues. The junction had 3 bases not matched to a gene; V was cut back by 3 bases and J by 7 bases. CDR1 is GTSNPN, CDR2 SVGIG, per germline (reference sequence). The CDR3: CAWRGRGANVLTF. The CDR3 DNA reads as TGTGCCTGGAGGGGGAGGGGAGCCAACGTCCTGACTTTC.

The rearrangement uses TRBV4-2 and TRBJ2-3; 9 bases are a match to TRBD1. The CDR3 runs 15 residues. Germline loops: CDR1 LGHNA, CDR2 YNFKEQ. The V and J ends lost 3 bases and 3 bases, in that order; junction bases with no gene match: 4. The CDR3 region has the DNA TGTGCCAGCAGCCAGGACAGGGGTGGGACAGATACGCAGTATTTT. This gives the protein CASSQDRGGTDTQYF.

The chain couples TRBV5-5 to TRBJ1-3; the D is unclear. The CDR3 extends over 14 amino acids. Germline CDR1 reads SGHKS; CDR2 reads YYEKEE (reference sequence). V dropped 0 bases and J dropped 0 bases, with 4 bases sitting between them. Here the CDR3 DNA reads TGTGCCAGCAGCTTGGTCGGCTCTGGAAACACCATATATTTT. Translated: CASSLVGSGNTIYF. The full variable domain, with the rest looked up from reference TRBV5-5 and TRBJ1-3, is DAGVTQSPTHLIKTRGQQVTLRCSPISGHKSVSWYQQVLGQGPQFIFQYYEKEERGRGNFPDRFSARQFPNYSSELNVNALLLGDSALYLCASSLVGSGNTIYFGEGSWLTVV.

The chain is built from TRBV18 and TRBJ1-3; D might be TRBD1 (5 bases). CDR1 is KGHSH, CDR2 LQKENI, per germline. V gave up 6 bases and J gave up 1 base, with 10 bases separating them. The CDR3 covers 14 residues. In nucleotides, the CDR3 is TGTGCCAGCTCGCAAGACAGTTCTGGAAACACCATATATTTT. Translated, it gives CASSQDSSGNTIYF.

The chain recombines TRBV2 with TRBJ1-3; D is unresolved. V was shortened by 6 bases and J by 0 bases, with 9 bases between the two germline ends. Germline-derived CDR1 and CDR2 are SNHLY and FYNNEI. The CDR3 has 14 amino acids. The CDR3 DNA sequence: TGTGCCAGCAGGGGCACCCGCTCTGGAAACACCATATATTTT. Encoded protein: CASRGTRSGNTIYF.

This chain joins TRBV4-2 and TRBJ1-2; TRBD1 matches at 7 bases. This CDR3 contains 16 residues. The germline CDR1 and CDR2 sequences are LGHNA and YNFKEQ. Germline trimming cut 4 bases from V and 2 bases from J; bases unmatched to any gene: 10. The CDR3 is CASSPPDRTLNYGYTF. For the CDR3, the DNA is TGTGCCAGCAGCCCGCCGGACAGGACGTTGAACTATGGCTACACCTTC.

This clone was seen a few times. This chain links TRBV7-2 with TRBJ1-5, with D perhaps TRBD1 (6 bases). V shed 5 bases and J shed 7 bases, with 15 bases lying between them. The CDR3 is 14 residues long. Per the germline V gene, CDR1 is SGHTA and CDR2 is FQGNSA. CDR3 coding DNA: TGTGCCAGCAGCCCTAACAGGGTCGAGCAGCCCCAGCATTTT. Its protein is CASSPNRVEQPQHF.

The V and J genes are TRBV11-1 and TRBJ2-3; 9 positions match TRBD2. The CDR3 length is 16 residues. The junction had 14 bases not matched to a gene; V was cut back by 5 bases and J by 8 bases. Germline CDR1 is SGHAT and CDR2 is FQDESV (reference sequence). This chain's CDR3 is CASSHRLADLGRTQYF. DNA of the CDR3: TGTGCCAGCAGCCACCGACTAGCGGACCTAGGTCGTACGCAGTATTTT.

The chain couples TRBV18 to TRBJ1-1; D is unresolved. With 3 bases removed from V and 0 bases from J, the gap between germline ends came to 17 bases. The CDR3 has 17 residues. Germline loops: CDR1 KGHSH, CDR2 LQKENI. CDR3 sequence reads: CASSPQRALRVNTEAFF. CDR3 DNA sequence: TGTGCCAGCTCACCCCAGAGGGCCTTACGCGTGAACACTGAAGCTTTCTTT.

This clone was counted a few times. V usage is TRBV4-3 and J usage is TRBJ1-2; D is unresolved. Germline V CDR1 and CDR2: LGHNA, YSLEER. This CDR3 is built from 15 residues. V lost 0 bases to trimming and J lost 2 bases, with 10 bases between them. The DNA of the CDR3 is TGCGCCAGCAGCCAAGATTCCGGGATCAACTATGGCTACACCTTC. This gives the protein CASSQDSGINYGYTF.

CDR3: CASTDRIVWPQHF. DNA for the CDR3: TGTGCCAGCACGGACAGGATCGTTTGGCCCCAGCATTTT. The rearrangement joins TRBV2 to TRBJ1-5, with 7 bases that match TRBD1. Trimming removed 7 bases from V and 9 bases from J; junction bases left unmatched: 9. CDR3 length: 13 amino acids. Germline V gene lookup returns CDR1 SNHLY and CDR2 FYNNEI. Supplemented by reference TRBV2 and TRBJ1-5, the full variable domain reads EPEVTQTPSHQVTQMGQEVILRCVPISNHLYFYWYRQILGQKVEFLVSFYNNEISEKSEIFDDQFSVERPDGSNFTLKIRSTKLEDSAMYFCASTDRIVWPQHFGDGTRLSIL.

The gene calls are TRBV4-2 and TRBJ1-6; 10 positions match TRBD1. The J segment lost 7 bases and the V segment lost 1 base, leaving 4 bases of the junction unmatched. The CDR3 covers 16 residues. The germline CDR1 and CDR2 sequences are LGHNA and YNFKEQ. CDR3 in DNA: TGTGCCAGCAGCCAAGGGACAGGGGGGAGGAATTCACCCCTCCACTTT. As protein: CASSQGTGGRNSPLHF.

This chain connects TRBV27 to TRBJ2-7; tentative D call: TRBD1 (6 bases). The length of the CDR3 is 16 residues. Per the germline V gene, CDR1 is MNHEY and CDR2 is SMNVEV (reference sequence). Trimming removed 0 bases at V and 0 bases at J, with 12 bases between. CDR3 loop: CASSLSPGTLSYEQYF. DNA for the CDR3: TGTGCCAGCAGTTTATCCCCTGGGACACTCTCCTACGAGCAGTACTTC.

With regard to this clone: The junction differs from germline at one of its ends, possibly a read error. V gene TRBV11-1 combines with J gene TRBJ1-1; 8 positions match TRBD1. The V gene's germline CDR1 is SGHAT and CDR2 FQDESV (reference sequence). The CDR3 runs to 15 residues. CDR3 sequence (DNA): TGTGCCAGCAGCCTAGCCAGGGGGCGCGGACCTGAAGCTTTCTTT. Translating gives CASSLARGRGPEAFF.

The chain has TRBV10-3 and TRBJ2-1; 12 bases line up with TRBD2. CDR3 length: 16 residues. Trimming at V came to 3 bases and at J to 4 bases, leaving 4 bases not matched to a gene. Germline V gene data show CDR1 as ENHRY and CDR2 as SYGVKD. CDR3 coding DNA: TGTGCCATCAGTGATCGCGGACTAGCGGGGTACAATGAGCAGTTCTTC. This codes for CAISDRGLAGYNEQFF.

V and J are TRBV7-9 and TRBJ2-3; 7 nucleotides align to TRBD1. V shed 5 bases and J 6 bases; nucleotides not matched to a gene: 5. Germline V gene data show CDR1 as SEHNR and CDR2 as FQNEAQ (reference sequence). This CDR3 spans 13 amino acids. CDR3 sequence reads: CASSLTGTDTQYF. For the CDR3, the DNA is TGTGCCAGCAGCCTGACAGGGACCGATACGCAGTATTTT.

This rearrangement joins TRBV21-1 to TRBJ2-4; the listed D gene, TRBD1, was not tested against the DNA. TRBV21-1 is tagged as a pseudogene. The CDR3 has 16 residues. CDR3 nucleotide sequence: TGTGCCAACCAGCCAGGGGGCGAGGGTGCCAAAAACATTCAGTACTTC. Encoded protein: CANQPGGEGAKNIQYF.

The V gene is TRBV4-1, the J gene TRBJ2-1, with D perhaps TRBD1 (6 bases). This CDR3 spans 16 amino acids. The germline V gene encodes CDR1 MGHRA and CDR2 YSYEKL. V gave up 3 bases and J gave up 2 bases, with 14 bases separating them. The CDR3 nucleotides are TGCGCCAGCAGCCAGTTCCGGGACACGACCTACAATGAGCAGTTCTTC. This translates into CASSQFRDTTYNEQFF.

In nucleotides, the CDR3 is TGTGCCAGCAGTTACTCGACCGGCCAGGAGGCCGAGCAGTACTTC. Protein product: CASSYSTGQEAEQYF. The rearrangement uses TRBV6-5 and TRBJ2-7, with TRBD2 as a possible D gene (5 bases). The V gene's germline CDR1 is MNHEY and CDR2 SVGAGI. Trimming stripped 0 bases from V and 6 bases from J, with 15 bases between. The CDR3 extends over 15 amino acids.

This rearrangement joins TRBV10-3 to TRBJ2-7, with D hard to call. This CDR3 region has 13 residues. Germline assignment: CDR1 ENHRY and CDR2 SYGVKD. The V end was cut by 2 bases, the J end by 1 base, with 6 bases between. The chain's CDR3 is CAISEQASYEQYF. CDR3 bases: TGTGCCATCAGTGAGCAGGCATCCTACGAGCAGTACTTC.

Note on this clone: The germline gene is not matched at one end of the junction; a read error may be the cause. The rearrangement links TRBV7-7 to TRBJ1-4; 9 positions match TRBD1. The CDR3 is made up of 15 amino acids. The germline V gene has CDR1 SSHAT and CDR2 FNYEAQ (reference sequence). CDR3 residues: CASRTGGGGHEKLFF. Written as DNA, the CDR3 is TGTGCTAGCAGAACAGGGGGCGGAGGCCACGAAAAACTGTTTTTT.

The chain employs TRBV30 and TRBJ1-3, with 7 nucleotides matching TRBD1. The J segment lost 0 bases and the V segment lost 4 bases, leaving 0 bases of the junction unmatched. Germline CDR1 reads GTSNPN; CDR2 reads SVGIG (reference sequence). This CDR3 is built from 13 residues. The CDR3 sequence is CAWNRGSGNTIYF. Here the CDR3 DNA reads TGTGCCTGGAACAGGGGCTCTGGAAACACCATATATTTT. The whole variable domain, remainder taken from reference TRBV30 and TRBJ1-3, is SQTIHQWPATLVQPVGSPLSLECTVEGTSNPNLYWYRQAAGRGLQLLFYSVGIGQISSEVPQNLSASRPQDRQFILSSKKLLLSDSGFYLCAWNRGSGNTIYFGEGSWLTVV.

V gene TRBV6-2 or TRBV6-3 combines with J gene TRBJ2-5; TRBD1 is a possible D gene (5 bases). Germline CDR1 MNHEY, CDR2 SVGEGT. This CDR3 comprises 14 residues. V was pared by 0 bases and J by 7 bases, with 12 bases between. CDR3 in DNA: TGTGCCAGCAGTTACTCGACCAGGGCTGCGACCCAGTACTTC. It codes for CASSYSTRAATQYF.

The chain is built from TRBV11-3 and TRBJ1-6, with 9 nucleotides matching TRBD1. Germline assignment: CDR1 SGHNT and CDR2 YENEEA. J gave up 1 base and V 1 base, and 8 bases lay outside the gene matches. The CDR3 spans 19 residues. The CDR3: CASSLGDREGVSYNSPLHF. The CDR3 DNA is TGTGCCAGCAGCTTAGGGGACAGGGAAGGAGTGTCCTATAATTCACCCCTCCACTTT.

This clone was observed a single time. CDR3 sequence reads: CASSLFGTGFNTEAFF. CDR3 DNA sequence: TGTGCCAGCAGCTTATTTGGGACAGGATTCAACACTGAAGCTTTCTTT. The chain uses TRBV7-3 and TRBJ1-1; 8 bases are a match to TRBD1. The CDR3 is made up of 16 amino acids. The germline V gene has CDR1 SGHTA and CDR2 FQGTGA. V was pared by 2 bases and J by 2 bases, with 7 bases of the junction left unmatched.

CDR3 coding DNA: TGTGCCAGCAGCTTGGAAGGCGGACAGGCCATGACCGGGGAGCTGTTTTTT. It codes for CASSLEGGQAMTGELFF. The rearrangement links TRBV5-6 to TRBJ2-2; the match to TRBD1 covers 7 bases. The trim removed 0 bases at V and 5 bases at J, leaving 10 bases unmatched. Germline V lookup: CDR1 SGHDT, CDR2 YYEEEE. The CDR3 covers 17 residues.

This chain joins TRBV6-6 and TRBJ1-2, with unresolved D. Germline V lookup: CDR1 MNHNY, CDR2 SVGAGI (reference sequence). V gave up 7 bases and J gave up 8 bases, with 11 bases separating them. The CDR3 has 11 amino acids. The CDR3 sequence: CASTREDGYTF. The CDR3 DNA is TGTGCCAGCACGAGGGAGGACGGCTACACCTTC.

The chain is built from TRBV6-6 and TRBJ2-7, with 8 bases aligning to TRBD2. Germline V lookup: CDR1 MNHNY, CDR2 SVGAGI (reference sequence). The CDR3 spans 15 residues. V was clipped by 0 bases and J by 6 bases; unmatched bases: 7. The CDR3 region has the DNA TGTGCCAGCAGTTACTCGCGGGGGGAAGTCGGCGAGCAGTACTTC. It translates to CASSYSRGEVGEQYF.

This clone is a singleton in its sample. This rearrangement joins TRBV7-9 to TRBJ2-4; 9 bases are shared with TRBD2. CDR1 SEHNR and CDR2 FQNEAQ come from the germline V gene (reference sequence). The V segment lost 2 bases and the J segment 8 bases; nucleotides outside the gene matches: 7. The CDR3 consists of 15 residues. This chain's CDR3 is CASSLRQRGADIQYF. The CDR3 DNA follows: TGTGCCAGCAGCTTAAGGCAGCGGGGGGCGGACATTCAGTACTTC.